These T cell receptor beta chains were read from a single sample in a study of control samples from healthy donors and cancer patients. The protocol was immunoSEQ multiplex PCR, while the TCRdb copy is restricted to in-frame clones and leaves out a portion. The table records about 96,000 clones, approximately 93% of them present only once. Sequences were obtained from blood. These TCRs come from a man aged 18 to 29 in good health. The CDR3 runs from the conserved cysteine through the conserved F or W. D genes are given only for firm matches. A clone size is listed for some rows: how often the clone was seen (once, few, many), or a class if it is expanded.

d_gene	abundance	j_gene	v_gene	CDR3aa	CDR3nt
TRBD2	-	TRBJ2-5	TRBV7-8	CASSFFRLAGGETQYF	TGTGCCAGCAGCTTCTTCCGACTAGCGGGAGGGGAGACCCAGTACTTC
-	-	TRBJ1-2	TRBV30	CAFLLGYGYTF	TGTGCCTTTCTCCTAGGGTATGGCTACACCTTC
-	-	TRBJ2-6	TRBV4-3	CASSQGRESGANVLTF	TGCGCCAGCAGCCAGGGACGGGAATCAGGGGCCAACGTCCTGACTTTC
TRBD2	once	TRBJ2-2	TRBV10-3	CAILSGRAPGELFF	TGTGCCATCCTTAGCGGGAGGGCGCCCGGGGAGCTGTTTTTT
TRBD1	-	TRBJ1-4	TRBV4-1	CASSQGTGSTNEKLFF	TGCGCCAGCAGCCAAGGGACAGGGTCAACTAATGAAAAACTGTTTTTT
-	-	TRBJ2-7	TRBV4-1	CASSQGDLSSYEQYF	TGCGCCAGCAGCCAAGGGGACCTGAGCTCCTACGAGCAGTACTTC
-	-	TRBJ1-2	TRBV9	CASSVDDGQYGGYTF	TGTGCCAGCAGCGTAGATGACGGACAGTACGGCGGCTACACCTTC
TRBD2	-	TRBJ2-1	TRBV10-3	CAIFSGRRENEQFF	TGTGCCATCTTCAGCGGGAGGCGGGAAAATGAGCAGTTCTTC
TRBD1	-	TRBJ2-7	TRBV2	CASMGAGTVAYEQYF	TGTGCCAGCATGGGGGCCGGGACAGTTGCCTACGAGCAGTACTTC
-	-	TRBJ1-2	TRBV19	CASSMLQGPIYGYTF	TGTGCCAGTAGTATGCTCCAGGGGCCGATCTATGGCTACACCTTC
-	-	TRBJ2-2	TRBV6-4	CASSDRATGELFF	TGTGCCAGCAGTGACAGGGCCACCGGGGAGCTGTTTTTT
-	-	TRBJ2-3	TRBV4-1	CASSQGHSRTDTQYF	TGCGCCAGCAGCCAAGGCCACTCGCGCACAGATACGCAGTATTTT
-	-	TRBJ1-2	TRBV30	CAWSVPLPGKIYGYTF	TGTGCCTGGAGTGTACCCCTTCCAGGGAAGATCTATGGCTACACCTTC
TRBD2	-	TRBJ2-3	TRBV9	CASSVSGRDLTDTQYF	TGTGCCAGCAGCGTTAGCGGGAGGGATCTCACAGATACGCAGTATTTT
-	-	TRBJ1-1	TRBV12-3/TRBV12-4	CASGYTEAFF	TGTGCCAGCGGGTACACTGAAGCTTTCTTT
-	-	TRBJ2-7	TRBV5-1	CASSLGQIGEQYF	TGCGCCAGCAGCCTAGGACAGATCGGCGAGCAGTACTTC
TRBD2	-	TRBJ2-1	TRBV3-1/TRBV3-2	CASSLTASGRGYNEQFF	TGTGCCAGCAGCCTTACCGCTAGCGGGAGGGGGTATAATGAGCAGTTCTTC
-	-	TRBJ1-1	TRBV15	CATSRVGTEAFF	TGTGCCACCAGCAGAGTAGGGACTGAAGCTTTCTTT
-	-	TRBJ2-2	TRBV7-6	CASSPFTAAGELFF	TGTGCCAGCAGCCCATTCACGGCCGCCGGGGAGCTGTTTTTT
-	-	TRBJ1-6	TRBV7-6	CASSFGEDSPLHF	TGTGCCAGCAGCTTCGGTGAGGATTCACCCCTCCACTTT